This T cell receptor (beta chain) was identified during a study of blood T cell repertoires in COVID-19 (dated by TCRdb to about 2020). Background for the entire study: Samples covering the acute and convalescent phases of COVID-19 were provided by collaborators in the United States, Italy and Spain. Samples were obtained from the ongoing ImmuneRACE study (first 160 participants) and from some 1,200 subjects provided by 6 global collaborators. A freely available public database, intended as a resource for researchers studying the immune response to SARS-CoV-2, is where the repertoires were released. HLA class I and class II types, where available, came from metadata supplied by the sample provider rather than from assay-based typing. Subjects who had been exposed to COVID-19, were actively infected with it, or had recovered from it provided the deeply sampled blood TCRbeta repertoires that made up the dataset. Nearly every sample came with metadata listing a de-identified subject ID, COVID-19 status, age in years and sex. The prospective study material was composed of cDNA or gDNA derived from T cells, B-cell-depleted T cells, or PBMCs. Results and caveats for the whole study, not just this receptor: The amount of clinical and demographic metadata varied by source and participant and was provided uncurated.

Trimming at the junction amounts to 2 bases on V and 7 bases on J, and the germline ends lie 12 bases apart. CDR1 and CDR2 are drawn from the germline V gene (reference sequence): MNHEY, SMNVEV. Reading from cysteine to phenylalanine, the CDR3 counts 15 amino acids. Only the CDR3 part of the read is kept: 45 bases, read in frame from the first base. On this clone: It lacks a known antigen. No base quality values were provided; no much bigger clone lies one nucleotide off.

The immunoSEQ Assay, a bias-controlled multiplex PCR, was used to amplify TCRbeta CDR3 regions from genomic DNA. The published analysis was carried out like this. Within the assay, amplification of reference gene primers was used to estimate how many nucleated cells each sample contained. To quantify the absolute abundance of each unique TCRbeta CDR3 rearrangement, sequence reads were collapsed and filtered. For each sample, productive Simpson clonality was calculated by taking the square root of Simpson's diversity index across productive rearrangements. The clones in this table, taken by TCRdb from immuneACCESS, are in-frame only. Not every clone is retained; where verified, under half of the shortfall comes from an unresolved V gene, and the cause of the rest is unknown. D and trimming come from the DNA, and the V and J calls and clone size come from that table. This sample is represented by roughly 260,000 clones; roughly 86% of them were singletons. In total, the top ten clones hold approximately 9.8% of the sample.

A second Seattle source provided samples from volunteer blood donors who had recovered from COVID-19. Whole blood was collected in K2EDTA tubes by collaborating institutions according to the institutions' own protocols. For TCRbeta analysis, collaborator samples were shipped as frozen whole blood, as isolated PBMCs, or as DNA extracted from either sample type. This clonotype was obtained from a man in his forties or fifties who had recovered from COVID-19. The V and J segments used are TRBV27 and TRBJ1-6; too little of a D gene remains to name it. Sequences were obtained from peripheral blood. The base sequence is TGTGCCAGCAGTTTAGAGAGACTGAGGAATTCACCCCTCCACTTT. This codes for CASSLERLRNSPLHF.